This entry lists 8 T cell receptor beta chains sequenced from one sample in a study of Ad26.COV2.S vaccination and SARS-CoV-2 variants. Stated treatment: 19 received Ad26.COV2.S at low or high dose, single or two shots; about 5 received placebo; per-sample allocation not given. The samples date from day 63 after the first vaccine or placebo injection. Sequencing was performed with immunoSEQ multiplex PCR; in TCRdb, only in-frame clones are kept and a portion is missing. The table has roughly 500,000 clones, about 83% seen once. Sequencing was performed on peripheral blood, taken in a trial of Ad26.COV2.S vaccine versus placebo. The receptor source for this set is a person aged 18-60 years who received the Ad26.COV2.S COVID-19 vaccine or a placebo.

This chain uses TRBV2 with TRBJ1-1; D is unclear. CDR1 is SNHLY and CDR2 is FYNNEI in the germline V gene. The CDR3 is 13 amino acids. Trimming pared 6 bases from V and 1 base from J, leaving 9 bases between. CDR3 sequence reads: CASRIVANTEAFF. CDR3 DNA: TGTGCCAGCAGGATCGTGGCGAACACTGAAGCTTTCTTT.

This clone has a handful of counts. This chain connects TRBV10-3 to TRBJ1-5; the D is unclear. V lost 4 bases and J 8 bases, leaving 12 bases between the germline ends. The germline gives CDR1 ENHRY, CDR2 SYGVKD. The CDR3 consists of 13 residues. The CDR3, as DNA: TGTGCCATCAGTGCAGGCAATTGGGAGCCCCAGCATTTT. Translating gives CAISAGNWEPQHF.

Turning to this clone: One junction end disagrees with the germline gene, perhaps due to a read error. The chain has TRBV27 and TRBJ1-1; 7 positions agree with TRBD1. CDR1 and CDR2 from the germline V gene are MNHEY and SMNVEV (reference sequence). The CDR3 sequence is 15 residues long. CDR3 in DNA: TGTGCCAACAGTCCCTGGGACAGTAGTTACACTGAAGCTTTCTTT. Its translation is CANSPWDSSYTEAFF.

In the case of this clone: Other DNA sequences in the sample encode the same CDR3. The V and J genes are TRBV18 and TRBJ2-5; no clear D gene. CDR1 is KGHSH and CDR2 is LQKENI in the germline V gene. V gave up 3 bases and J gave up 1 base, with 6 bases separating them. The CDR3 has 13 amino acids. Here the CDR3 DNA reads TGTGCCAGCTCACCTGGGGTCCAAGAGACCCAGTACTTC. It is translated as CASSPGVQETQYF. The full variable domain, in which reference TRBV18 and TRBJ2-5 provide the parts outside the CDR3, is NAGVMQNPRHLVRRRGQEARLRCSPMKGHSHVYWYRQLPEEGLKFMVYLQKENIIDESGMPKERFSAEFPKEGPSILRIQQVVRGDSAAYFCASSPGVQETQYFGPGTRLLVL.

The chain joins TRBV5-1 to TRBJ2-1; TRBD2 agrees at 7 bases. CDR3 length: 13 amino acids. J was trimmed by 7 bases and V by 5 bases; bases with no gene match: 6. CDR1 and CDR2 from the germline V gene are SGHRS and YFSETQ. CDR3 loop: CASSSSGENEQFF. Written as DNA, the CDR3 is TGCGCCAGCAGTTCTAGCGGAGAAAATGAGCAGTTCTTC.

The chain couples TRBV19 to TRBJ1-2; D not resolved. CDR1 and CDR2 (germline): LNHDA, SQIVND (reference sequence). Trimming removed 10 bases from V and 8 bases from J, with 20 bases in between. This CDR3 region has 13 residues. The CDR3 is CATRKATTEGYTF. CDR3 DNA: TGTGCCACCCGAAAGGCCACCACAGAGGGCTACACCTTC.

This clone occurred once. The CDR3 DNA reads TGTGCCAGCAGCTTTAAAAGGGACCACGAGCAGTACTTC. It encodes CASSFKRDHEQYF. V is TRBV7-2 and J is TRBJ2-7; D might be TRBD1 or TRBD2, each matching 5 bases. CDR1 is SGHTA and CDR2 is FQGNSA in the germline V gene. Trimming shortened V by 3 bases and J by 5 bases, and 11 bases separated the two germline ends. The length of the CDR3 is 13 residues.

V and J are TRBV5-6 and TRBJ1-2; a possible D gene is TRBD1 (5 bases). Trimming shortened V by 6 bases and J by 2 bases, and 14 bases separated the two germline ends. The CDR3 covers 14 residues. Germline assignment: CDR1 SGHDT and CDR2 YYEEEE. The CDR3 loop is CASIRKDRNYGYTF. CDR3 sequence (DNA): TGTGCCAGCATTCGGAAAGACAGAAACTATGGCTACACCTTC.